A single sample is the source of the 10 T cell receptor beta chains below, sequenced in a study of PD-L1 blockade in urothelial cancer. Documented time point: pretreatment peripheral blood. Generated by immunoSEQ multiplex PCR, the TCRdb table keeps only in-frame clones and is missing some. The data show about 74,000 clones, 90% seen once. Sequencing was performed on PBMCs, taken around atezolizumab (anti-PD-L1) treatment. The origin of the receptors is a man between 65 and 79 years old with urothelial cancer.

The CDR3 region has the DNA TGTGCCAGTAGCCCCGGGACAGGGGATTGGCAGCCCCAGCATTTT. This encodes CASSPGTGDWQPQHF. V and J are TRBV19 and TRBJ1-5; 10 nucleotides agree with TRBD1. This CDR3 has 15 residues. Germline V CDR1 and CDR2: LNHDA, SQIVND (reference sequence). With V trimmed by 6 bases and J by 7 bases, 9 bases remained unmatched.

The CDR3 spells CAISLAGDGTGELFF. The CDR3 DNA is TGTGCCATCAGCCTAGCGGGAGATGGTACCGGGGAGCTGTTTTTT. This chain joins TRBV10-3 and TRBJ2-2; TRBD2 agrees at 10 bases. Losses at the gene ends were 6 bases for V and 5 bases for J; bases not matched to a gene: 6. Looked up from germline, CDR1 is ENHRY and CDR2 is SYGVKD. The CDR3 consists of 15 residues.

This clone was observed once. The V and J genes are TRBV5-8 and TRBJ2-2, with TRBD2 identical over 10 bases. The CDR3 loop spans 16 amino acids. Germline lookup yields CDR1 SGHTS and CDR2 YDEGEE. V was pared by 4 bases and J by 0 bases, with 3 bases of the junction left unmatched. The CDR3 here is CASSNGLAANTGELFF. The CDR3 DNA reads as TGTGCCAGCAGCAACGGACTAGCGGCGAACACCGGGGAGCTGTTTTTT. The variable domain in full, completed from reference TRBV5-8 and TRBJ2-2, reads EAGVTQSPTHLIKTRGQQATLRCSPISGHTSVYWYQQALGLGLQFLLWYDEGEERNRGNFPPRFSGRQFPNYSSELNVNALELEDSALYLCASSNGLAANTGELFFGEGSRLTVL.

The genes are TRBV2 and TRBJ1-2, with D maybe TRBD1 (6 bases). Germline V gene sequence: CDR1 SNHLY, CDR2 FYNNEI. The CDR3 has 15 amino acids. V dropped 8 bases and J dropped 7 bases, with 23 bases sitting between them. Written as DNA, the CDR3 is TGTGCCAGCTCCCGAGGGGGGGTGACCTTAGGTGGCTACACCTTC. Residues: CASSRGGVTLGGYTF.

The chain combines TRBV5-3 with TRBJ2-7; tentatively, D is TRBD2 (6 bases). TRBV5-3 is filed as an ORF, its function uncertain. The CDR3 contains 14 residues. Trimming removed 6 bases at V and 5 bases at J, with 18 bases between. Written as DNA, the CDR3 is TGTGCCAGAACTCTACGTCGGGAGAAACACGAGCAGTACTTC. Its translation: CARTLRREKHEQYF.

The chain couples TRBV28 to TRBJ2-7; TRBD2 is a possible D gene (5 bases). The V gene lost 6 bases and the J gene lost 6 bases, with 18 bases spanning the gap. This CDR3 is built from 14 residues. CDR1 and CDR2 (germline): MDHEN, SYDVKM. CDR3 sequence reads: CASSSADREGEQYF. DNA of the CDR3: TGTGCCAGCAGCTCGGCGGACCGTGAGGGCGAGCAGTACTTC.

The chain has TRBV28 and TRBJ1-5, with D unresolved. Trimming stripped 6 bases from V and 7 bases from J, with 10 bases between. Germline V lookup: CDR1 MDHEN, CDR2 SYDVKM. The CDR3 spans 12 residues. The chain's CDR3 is CASSLRRQPQHF. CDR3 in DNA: TGTGCCAGCAGCTTACGGCGGCAGCCCCAGCATTTT. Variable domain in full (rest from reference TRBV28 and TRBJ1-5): DVKVTQSSRYLVKRTGEKVFLECVQDMDHENMFWYRQDPGLGLRLIYFSYDVKMKEKGDIPEGYSVSREKKERFSLILESASTNQTSMYLCASSLRRQPQHFGDGTRLSIL.

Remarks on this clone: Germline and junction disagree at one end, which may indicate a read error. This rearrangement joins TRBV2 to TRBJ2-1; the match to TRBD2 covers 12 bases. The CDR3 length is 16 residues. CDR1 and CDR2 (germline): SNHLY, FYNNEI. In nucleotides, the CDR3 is TGTGCCAGCAGGGAAGGACTAGCGGGAAATAGGAATGAGCAGTTCTTC. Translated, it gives CASREGLAGNRNEQFF.

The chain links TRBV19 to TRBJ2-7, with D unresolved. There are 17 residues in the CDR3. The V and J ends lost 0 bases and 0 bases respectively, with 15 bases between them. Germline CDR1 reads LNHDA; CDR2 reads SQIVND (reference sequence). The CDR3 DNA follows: TGTGCCAGTAGTATAGATCTTTGGCAGGCCGCCTCCTACGAGCAGTACTTC. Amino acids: CASSIDLWQAASYEQYF.

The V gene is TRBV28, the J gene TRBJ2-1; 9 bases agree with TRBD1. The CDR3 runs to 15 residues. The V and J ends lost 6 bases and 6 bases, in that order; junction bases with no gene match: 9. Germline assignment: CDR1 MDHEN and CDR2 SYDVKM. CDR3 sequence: CASRVTGGEINEQFF. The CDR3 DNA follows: TGTGCCAGCAGAGTCACAGGGGGCGAGATCAATGAGCAGTTCTTC.